The 28 T cell receptor beta chains given below trace back to one sample, sequenced in a study of blood T cell repertoires in COVID-19. Libraries were prepared by immunoSEQ multiplex PCR; TCRdb keeps only in-frame clonotypes and omits some of them. The sample has 46,000 or so clones, over 75% seen once. The specimen sequenced was peripheral blood. The origin of the receptors is a woman aged 80 or over with COVID-19, enrolled during active disease.

The rearrangement links TRBV2 to TRBJ2-1; no reliable D call. The germline CDR1 and CDR2 sequences are SNHLY and FYNNEI. With 3 bases removed from V and 2 bases from J, the gap between germline ends came to 8 bases. The CDR3 runs 14 residues. Written as DNA, the CDR3 is TGTGCCAGCAGTGAGAGAGGTCCCTACAATGAGCAGTTCTTC. Amino acid sequence: CASSERGPYNEQFF.

The V and J genes are TRBV9 and TRBJ1-4; D remains ambiguous. V lost 5 bases and J 7 bases, leaving 9 bases between the germline ends. This CDR3 has 12 amino acids. Germline lookup yields CDR1 SGDLS and CDR2 YYNGEE. The CDR3 protein is CASSTPGEKLFF. CDR3 nucleotide sequence: TGTGCCAGCAGTACCCCAGGTGAAAAACTGTTTTTT.

This sequence joins TRBV24-1 and TRBJ2-1; 9 nucleotides align to TRBD2. The junction had 12 bases not matched to a gene; V was cut back by 3 bases and J by 10 bases. Germline V gives CDR1 KGHDR, CDR2 SFDVKD. The CDR3 contains 16 residues. CDR3 region: CATSDATSGDSGEQFF. For the CDR3, the DNA is TGTGCCACCAGTGATGCGACTAGCGGAGATTCTGGGGAGCAGTTCTTC.

This clone was counted once. The chain links TRBV6-4 to TRBJ2-1, with 7 bases matching TRBD2. The CDR3 is 16 residues long. In germline, CDR1 is MRHNA, CDR2 SNTAGT. Germline trimming cut 0 bases from V and 7 bases from J; bases unmatched to any gene: 9. The CDR3 coding sequence is TGTGCCAGCAGTGACTCCCTAGGGAGGGCCAGAAATGAGCAGTTCTTC. Translated: CASSDSLGRARNEQFF.

The chain is built from TRBV3-1 (or the pseudogene TRBV3-2) and TRBJ2-7, with 10 bases matching TRBD1. CDR1 is LGHDT, CDR2 YNNKEL, per germline (reference sequence). Trimming cost V 6 bases and J 3 bases; bases outside gene matches: 8. The CDR3 sequence is 15 residues long. The CDR3 loop is CASSPRDRGNYEQYF. The CDR3 DNA follows: TGTGCCAGCAGTCCTAGGGACAGGGGAAACTACGAGCAGTACTTC.

The rearrangement joins TRBV28 to TRBJ1-1; tentative D call: TRBD1 (6 bases). The germline V and J ends were trimmed by 5 bases and 8 bases, with 18 bases remaining between them. From germline, CDR1 is MDHEN and CDR2 SYDVKM. The CDR3 is 14 residues long. The CDR3 DNA sequence: TGTGCCAGCAGTCTACCACGAGGACAGTCGGAAGCTTTCTTT. It yields the protein CASSLPRGQSEAFF.

In its sample, this clone was seen once. The chain is built from TRBV5-1 and TRBJ2-3; possible D gene TRBD2, 5 bases. Germline lookup yields CDR1 SGHRS and CDR2 YFSETQ. Trimming pared 1 base from V and 5 bases from J, leaving 17 bases between. The CDR3 is 16 residues long. The CDR3 loop reads CASSLFSRAREDTQYF. The DNA of the CDR3 is TGCGCCAGCAGCTTGTTTAGTCGGGCTCGGGAAGATACGCAGTATTTT.

For this clone: Different DNA sequences within this sample yield the same CDR3. This sequence joins TRBV9 and TRBJ2-1; 8 nucleotides align to TRBD2. This CDR3 region has 16 residues. Trimming removed 0 bases from V and 3 bases from J; junction bases left unmatched: 5. The germline CDR1 and CDR2 sequences are SGDLS and YYNGEE. The CDR3 sequence: CASSVGSGGGYNEQFF. The CDR3 region has the DNA TGTGCCAGCAGCGTAGGAAGCGGGGGCGGCTACAATGAGCAGTTCTTC.

V is TRBV5-1 and J is TRBJ2-1; 9 nucleotides match TRBD1. V shed 4 bases, J shed 0 bases, and the junction held 2 bases outside the gene matches. CDR1 and CDR2 (germline): SGHRS, YFSETQ. The CDR3 sequence is 15 residues long. The CDR3 sequence: CASSPGQGSYNEQFF. The CDR3 region has the DNA TGCGCCAGCAGCCCGGGACAGGGCTCCTACAATGAGCAGTTCTTC.

This rearrangement joins TRBV19 to TRBJ2-7, with TRBD2 matching over 8 bases. The CDR3 contains 14 residues. Germline V lookup: CDR1 LNHDA, CDR2 SQIVND (reference sequence). V lost 5 bases to trimming and J lost 1 base; unmatched junction nucleotides: 4. Written as DNA, the CDR3 is TGTGCCAGTAGTTCTTCGGGAGGGTCCTACGAGCAGTACTTC. Residues: CASSSSGGSYEQYF.

V is TRBV5-1 and J is TRBJ2-1; 9 nucleotides match TRBD2. The CDR3 loop spans 15 amino acids. Germline CDR1 is SGHRS and CDR2 is YFSETQ. J lost 6 bases, V lost 3 bases, and 7 bases had no gene match. As DNA, the CDR3 is TGCGCCAGCAGCTCACTAGCGGGCTACGGCAATGAGCAGTTCTTC. Translated, it gives CASSSLAGYGNEQFF.

This sequence joins TRBV6-2 or TRBV6-3 and TRBJ1-6, with D possibly TRBD1 on 5 matching bases. The V end lost 5 bases, the J end lost 9 bases, and 17 bases lay between the germline ends. Germline assignment: CDR1 MNHEY and CDR2 SVGEGT. The CDR3 spans 15 residues. The CDR3 nucleotides are TGTGCCAGCAGTCGCTTCGGCCTTCAGGGTTCACCCCTCCACTTT. Its protein product is CASSRFGLQGSPLHF.

V usage is TRBV6-5 and J usage is TRBJ2-3; 9 positions agree with TRBD2. V shed 8 bases and J 2 bases; nucleotides not matched to a gene: 8. This CDR3 has 15 amino acids. Germline CDR1 and CDR2: MNHEY and SVGAGI. The DNA of the CDR3 is TGTGCCAGCTTTAATAGCGGGGGTAACACAGATACGCAGTATTTT. This encodes CASFNSGGNTDTQYF.

V gene TRBV5-6 combines with J gene TRBJ1-5; TRBD1 matches 10 bases. Germline V gene data show CDR1 as SGHDT and CDR2 as YYEEEE. The junction had 4 bases not matched to a gene; V was cut back by 3 bases and J by 4 bases. The CDR3 has 15 residues. The CDR3 region is CASSSDRGRNQPQHF. CDR3 sequence (DNA): TGTGCCAGCAGCTCCGACAGGGGGCGAAATCAGCCCCAGCATTTT.

J is TRBJ1-6 and V is TRBV6-6; D not certain. The CDR3 is 12 residues long. V was shortened by 7 bases and J by 12 bases, with 13 bases between the two germline ends. Per the germline V gene, CDR1 is MNHNY and CDR2 is SVGAGI (reference sequence). CDR3 nucleotide sequence: TGTGCCAGCAAACAAATGGGAGTACCCCTCCACTTT. This gives the protein CASKQMGVPLHF.

V is TRBV9 and J is TRBJ2-3; TRBD2 is a possible D gene (6 bases). V was cut by 7 bases and J by 0 bases, with 12 bases left in between. This CDR3 contains 14 residues. In germline, CDR1 is SGDLS, CDR2 YYNGEE. The CDR3: CASDSGASTDTQYF. DNA for the CDR3: TGTGCCAGCGACTCGGGAGCTAGCACAGATACGCAGTATTTT.

Only one count was recorded for this clone. V and J are TRBV25-1 and TRBJ1-2; D remains ambiguous. CDR1 and CDR2 (germline): MGHDK, SYGVNS. Trimming cost V 5 bases and J 6 bases, with 22 bases left between them. The CDR3 length is 16 residues. The CDR3 DNA sequence: TGTGCCAGCAGTACAGTGAGTTCTAACTTCAGACATGGCTACACCTTC. This translates into CASSTVSSNFRHGYTF.

The chain combines TRBV19 with TRBJ2-1, with TRBD2 identical over 11 bases. The CDR3 runs to 16 residues. CDR1 and CDR2 from the germline V gene are LNHDA and SQIVND (reference sequence). V dropped 5 bases and J dropped 2; count of bases not matched to a gene: 5. The CDR3 here is CASSSPGLAAYNEQFF. For the CDR3, the DNA is TGTGCCAGTAGTTCACCGGGACTAGCGGCCTACAATGAGCAGTTCTTC.

V gene TRBV21-1 combines with J gene TRBJ2-3; the D call TRBD2 from the table was never checked on the DNA. TRBV21-1 is a pseudogene. The CDR3 is 14 amino acids. The CDR3 spells CAIPSGGPGDTQYF. CDR3 sequence (DNA): TGTGCCATCCCGAGCGGGGGGCCCGGAGATACGCAGTATTTT.

This chain links TRBV6-6 with TRBJ2-7; the D gene is possibly TRBD1 (5 bases). CDR1 is MNHNY, CDR2 SVGAGI, per germline (reference sequence). The V end was cut by 6 bases, the J end by 2 bases, with 17 bases between. This CDR3 is built from 15 residues. The DNA for the CDR3 is TGTGCCAGCAGCGGTAGGACACCCAATCCCTACGAGCAGTACTTC. Protein sequence: CASSGRTPNPYEQYF.

This chain uses TRBV28 with TRBJ2-3, with D perhaps matching TRBD2 (5 bases). Germline V gene data show CDR1 as MDHEN and CDR2 as SYDVKM. Trimming cost V 7 bases and J 2 bases, with 16 bases left between them. This CDR3 has 15 amino acids. The DNA for the CDR3 is TGTGCCAGCACCCCGACGGGGTCCCACACAGATACGCAGTATTTT. Protein: CASTPTGSHTDTQYF.

The rearrangement joins TRBV7-3 to TRBJ1-2, with TRBD1 matching 8 bases. This CDR3 is 13 amino acids long. The germline V gene encodes CDR1 SGHTA and CDR2 FQGTGA. Unmatched junction bases numbered 7, after V lost 6 bases and J lost 7 bases. This chain's CDR3 is CASSSQGALGYTF. The CDR3 region has the DNA TGTGCCAGCAGTTCGCAGGGGGCGCTTGGCTACACCTTC. Full variable domain (outside the CDR3, taken from reference TRBV7-3 and TRBJ1-2): GAGVSQTPSNKVTEKGKYVELRCDPISGHTALYWYRQSLGQGPEFLIYFQGTGAADDSGLPNDRFFAVRPEGSVSTLKIQRTERGDSAVYLCASSSQGALGYTFGSGTRLTVV.

This sequence joins TRBV19 and TRBJ2-5, with D perhaps TRBD1 (5 bases). The germline V gene has CDR1 LNHDA and CDR2 SQIVND (reference sequence). There are 14 residues in the CDR3. The ends were cut back, 9 bases at V and 1 base at J, with 15 bases in the middle. The CDR3 here is CASNPGQGQETQYF. CDR3 DNA: TGTGCCAGCAACCCCGGGCAGGGCCAAGAGACCCAGTACTTC. Supplemented by reference TRBV19 and TRBJ2-5, the full variable domain reads DGGITQSPKYLFRKEGQNVTLSCEQNLNHDAMYWYRQDPGQGLRLIYYSQIVNDFQKGDIAEGYSVSREKKESFPLTVTSAQKNPTAFYLCASNPGQGQETQYFGPGTRLLVL.

The genes are TRBV7-2 and TRBJ2-1; TRBD2 matches 8 bases. CDR1 is SGHTA, CDR2 FQGNSA, per germline. The CDR3 has 17 amino acids. After removal of 2 bases from V and 5 bases from J, the junction contained 11 bases not matched to a gene. The CDR3 reads CASSLRTGGPFNNEQFF. CDR3 in DNA: TGTGCCAGCAGCTTAAGGACGGGAGGGCCTTTCAACAATGAGCAGTTCTTC.

The chain combines TRBV4-2 with TRBJ2-3; TRBD2 matches at 10 bases. The germline V gene has CDR1 LGHNA and CDR2 YNFKEQ. V dropped 7 bases and J dropped 0; count of bases not matched to a gene: 10. This CDR3 comprises 17 residues. The CDR3 reads CASTPSGGFASTDTQYF. The CDR3 DNA follows: TGTGCCAGCACCCCTAGCGGGGGATTCGCTAGCACAGATACGCAGTATTTT.

This clone was observed a single time. This chain joins TRBV7-9 and TRBJ1-1, with D tentatively TRBD1 (5 bases). Trimming removed 1 base at V and 3 bases at J, with 6 bases between. The CDR3 length is 13 residues. Germline V gives CDR1 SEHNR, CDR2 FQNEAQ (reference sequence). Here the CDR3 reads CASSLGGDTEAFF. The CDR3 nucleotides are TGTGCCAGCAGCTTAGGGGGGGACACTGAAGCTTTCTTT.

The chain couples TRBV4-3 to TRBJ2-2; D is possibly TRBD2 (6 bases). CDR1 and CDR2 (germline): LGHNA, YSLEER. V lost 1 base, J lost 3 bases, and 9 bases lay in between. CDR3 length: 15 residues. The CDR3 region has the DNA TGCGCCAGCAGCCAAGGGGTAGCGGACACCGGGGAGCTGTTTTTT. Translation gives CASSQGVADTGELFF.

The chain recombines TRBV27 with TRBJ1-2, with TRBD1 identical over 8 bases. Germline CDR1 reads MNHEY; CDR2 reads SMNVEV (reference sequence). Trimming cost V 6 bases and J 6 bases; bases outside gene matches: 9. The CDR3 length is 14 residues. Written as DNA, the CDR3 is TGTGCCAGCAGACCTACGACAGGGGTCGATGGCTACACCTTC. This codes for CASRPTTGVDGYTF.